This T cell receptor (beta chain) was found in a study of T cells in localized non-small cell lung cancer. Study conclusions and caveats: Turning up in adjacent lung were a median approximately 50 of the top 100 tumor clones. T cell clonality was highest in uninvolved adjacent lung, above tumor.

Turning to this clone: Its specificity is not known.

The CDR3 sequence is 15 residues long. V lost 4 bases and J lost 3; bases outside the gene matches: 9. Germline lookup yields CDR1 SGHTA and CDR2 FQGNSA. TCRdb's table, derived via immunoSEQ multiplex PCR, lists solely in-frame clones and lacks some. The sample records 64,000 or so clones, 85% to 90% being singletons. This specimen was peripheral blood, taken before any cancer treatment. This chain joins TRBV7-2 and TRBJ2-7; TRBD1 agrees at 7 bases. The receptor's source is a woman aged 35-75 years with stage I lung adenocarcinoma. In nucleotides, the CDR3 is TGTGCCAGCAGCTGGGGGACAGTCGCCATCTACGAGCAGTACTTC. Protein: CASSWGTVAIYEQYF.